What follows are 16 T cell receptor delta chains derived from one specimen sequenced in a study of gamma-delta T cells after stem cell transplantation. TCRdb made new clone calls on the RT-PCR reads using CATT. The repertoire includes more than 15,000 delta-chain clones, about 9.8% of them detected once, and approximately 60% sits in the top ten. Source material: gamma-delta T cells. These receptors were taken from a human donor. It is not recorded whose cells these are; they may come from a transplant donor.

This clone was observed a few times. The chain employs TRDV2 and TRDJ3; D gene ambiguous. Germline V gene lookup returns CDR1 GEAIGNYY and CDR2 EKD. Between the trimmed V and J ends, which lost 2 bases and 18 bases, there was a span of 37 bases. The CDR3 is 20 amino acids. CDR3 sequence: CACDKPEGPFTSCDNRPMFF. The CDR3, as DNA: TGTGCCTGTGACAAACCGGAGGGGCCTTTCACCTCCTGTGACAACCGCCCGATGTTTTTC.

Comment on this clone: The protein recorded in TCRdb matches a much larger clone and deviates from this DNA's translation at residue 13, suggesting a read error; the protein here is obtained by translating the DNA. In nucleotides, the CDR3 is TGTGCCTGTGACACGAGTGGGTCCCGACCGGGCGATAACCTCATCTTT. Protein: CACDTSGSRPGDNLIF. The rearrangement links TRDV2 to TRDJ1; D remains ambiguous. The CDR3 consists of 16 residues. CDR1 is GEAIGNYY and CDR2 is EKD in the germline V gene.

This clone was counted a few times. The chain uses TRDV2 and TRDJ3; 11 bases align to TRDD3. Trimming took 0 bases from V and 7 from J; bases not matched to a gene: 16. This CDR3 spans 21 amino acids. Germline V lookup: CDR1 GEAIGNYY, CDR2 EKD. The CDR3 region has the DNA TGTGCCTGTGACACCGTCCGTATGGGGGATACGACGAACTGTGACACCCGACAGATGTTTTTC. Translating it yields CACDTVRMGDTTNCDTRQMFF.

The table lists this clone with a few counts. TCRdb's protein for this DNA is that of a much larger clone and differs from the translation at residues 7 and 18, likely a read error; the protein shown is the DNA translation. The chain carries TRDV2 and TRDJ1, with TRDD3 matching 10 bases. Germline loops: CDR1 GEAIGNYY, CDR2 EKD. The length of the CDR3 is 21 residues. CDR3 residues: CACDTVIGGYNGTSYTDELIF. Here the CDR3 DNA reads TGTGCCTGTGACACCGTCATTGGGGGATACAACGGGACTTCGTACACCGATGAACTCATCTTT.

About this clone: TCRdb's listed protein matches a much larger clone and diverges from this DNA's translation at residue 6, likely through a read error; the protein shown comes from the DNA. This chain joins TRDV1 and TRDJ1; TRDD3 agrees at 9 bases. V trimming: 1 base; J trimming: 0 bases; junction bases outside the gene matches: 15. Germline CDR1 TSWWSYY, CDR2 QGS. This CDR3 region has 20 residues. The CDR3 region has the DNA TGTGCTCTTGGGGAACCCTCCGTATGGGGGATAAAGCCGTACACCGATAAACTCATCTTT. Amino acids: CALGEPSVWGIKPYTDKLIF.

In this sample, this clone turned up a few times. Sequence at one end of the junction differs from germline and may be a read error. CDR3 amino acids: CACDPLVKGIYTGKPIF. CDR3 DNA sequence: TGTGCCTGTGATCCCCTAGTGAAGGGGATCTACACCGGTAAACCCATCTTT. The V and J genes are TRDV2 and TRDJ1, with a tentative D call TRDD3 (6 bases). The CDR3 runs 17 residues. Germline CDR1 GEAIGNYY, CDR2 EKD.

Concerning this clone: The protein that TCRdb holds for this DNA derives from a much larger clone and differs from the translated DNA at residues 5 and 13, which likely indicates a read error; the protein shown here is translated from the DNA. V usage is TRDV1 and J usage is TRDJ1, with 9 bases matching TRDD3. J lost 0 bases, V lost 4 bases, and 30 bases had no gene match. The germline V gene has CDR1 TSWWSYY and CDR2 QGS. The CDR3 runs 24 residues. The CDR3 is CALGGRLPIPSYRGIPKYTDKLIF. For the CDR3, the DNA is TGTGCTCTTGGGGGGCGGCTTCCTATCCCCTCTTACCGGGGGATACCAAAGTACACCGATAAACTCATCTTT.

In this sample, this clone turned up a few times. The protein in TCRdb stems from a much larger clone and differs at residues 14 and 17 from this DNA's translation, likely a read error; here the protein is translated from the DNA. The chain is built from TRDV2 and TRDJ3, with 8 bases that match TRDD3. This CDR3 has 23 residues. Germline loops: CDR1 GEAIGNYY, CDR2 EKD. In nucleotides, the CDR3 is TGTGCCTGTGACACCGCGCCTACTGGGGGCCCCAACCTAATCTCCTGGGCCACCCGACAGATGTTTTTC. This encodes CACDTAPTGGPNLISWATRQMFF.

This clone was detected only a few times. This DNA translates differently at residue 15 from the TCRdb protein, which is that of a much larger clone; a read error is likely, and the protein shown is the DNA's own translation. The V call is TRDV1, the J call TRDJ1; D might be TRDD2 or TRDD3, each matching 5 bases. Trimming took off 0 bases at V and 3 bases at J, with 26 bases between the two ends. Germline values: CDR1 TSWWSYY, CDR2 QGS. The CDR3 contains 20 residues. The CDR3 loop reads CALGELGLFQSYWNADKLIF. The CDR3 nucleotides are TGTGCTCTTGGGGAACTTGGACTCTTCCAAAGCTACTGGAACGCCGATAAACTCATCTTT.

This clone was picked up many times. TCRdb attributes to this sequence the protein of a much larger clone, which differs from the DNA translation at residue 9; a read error is likely, and the protein displayed is translated from the DNA. The chain joins TRDV2 to TRDJ1; 9 nucleotides align to TRDD3. The V and J ends lost 0 bases and 4 bases, in that order; junction bases with no gene match: 17. This CDR3 spans 19 amino acids. Germline CDR1 reads GEAIGNYY; CDR2 reads EKD. In DNA form, the CDR3 reads TGTGCCTGTGACACCGGGGGCAACTTGGGGATACGGGGCAGCGATAAACTCATCTTT. Translation gives CACDTGGNLGIRGSDKLIF.

There are a few counts of this clone. The V and J genes are TRDV2 and TRDJ1; TRDD2 or TRDD3 may be the D gene (9 bases each). V lost 3 bases to trimming and J lost 7 bases, with 41 bases between them. CDR1 is GEAIGNYY, CDR2 EKD, per germline. The CDR3 has 22 amino acids. DNA for the CDR3: TGTGCCTGTGACCCTATCGGCCTTCCTACGGATGAGGGTACTGGGGGAGACGGTAAACTCATCTTT. Amino acid sequence: CACDPIGLPTDEGTGGDGKLIF.

As concerns this clone: This specimen includes other DNA sequences encoding the same CDR3. The rearrangement joins TRDV3 to TRDJ1, with 12 bases aligning to TRDD3. V lost 5 bases to trimming and J lost 7 bases; unmatched junction nucleotides: 20. The CDR3 covers 17 residues. Germline V gene sequence: CDR1 TVYSNPD, CDR2 GDNSRS (reference sequence). Here the CDR3 DNA reads TGTGCCCTCTCCTCCTACGACCTGGGGGATACGCTGGGTAAACTCATCTTT. Translating gives CALSSYDLGDTLGKLIF.

This clone was seen a handful of times. A much larger clone is a single base away; this may be a read error. The genes are TRDV2 and TRDJ1; 12 nucleotides match TRDD3. J gave up 1 base and V 0 bases, and 8 bases lay outside the gene matches. The CDR3 has 18 amino acids. In germline, CDR1 is GEAIGNYY, CDR2 EKD. This chain's CDR3 is CACDTLQLGDTVTDKLIF. The CDR3 DNA is TGTGCCTGTGACACCCTCCAACTGGGGGATACAGTCACCGATAAACTCATCTTT.

Points on this clone: TCRdb pairs this DNA with a much larger clone's protein that differs at residue 7, likely a read error; the protein shown was translated from the DNA. CDR3 in DNA: TGTGCCTGTGACTCCCTGAGGGATAGAGGAGACACCGATAAACTCATCTTT. Its translation is CACDSLRDRGDTDKLIF. This sequence joins TRDV2 and TRDJ1, with D possibly matching TRDD3 (6 bases). Germline V CDR1 and CDR2: GEAIGNYY, EKD. CDR3 length: 17 residues. V gave up 3 bases and J gave up 0 bases, with 19 bases separating them.

Remarks on this clone: This likely came from a read error, as a far larger clone is one base away. This CDR3 is also generated by other DNA sequences in the sample. J is TRDJ1 and V is TRDV2; 8 nucleotides line up with TRDD3. Germline loops: CDR1 GEAIGNYY, CDR2 EKD. The CDR3 is 15 residues long. CDR3 DNA sequence: TGCGCCTGTGACGTACTGGGGGCCCACACCGATAAACTCATCTTT. Protein product: CACDVLGAHTDKLIF.

With regard to this clone: The protein TCRdb lists belongs to a much larger clone and differs from this DNA's translation at residue 14, which points to a read error; the protein shown is made from the DNA. The DNA of the CDR3 is TGTGCCTGTGACACGTTACTGGGTGGGTCCGATAAACTCACCTTT. Protein: CACDTLLGGSDKLTF. This chain connects TRDV2 to TRDJ1; TRDD3 might be the D (6 bases). Germline-derived CDR1 and CDR2 are GEAIGNYY and EKD. The CDR3 covers 15 residues.